Listed below are T cell receptor beta chains from one sample, sequenced in a study of vaccination effects on CD4 cells after COVID-19. This table comes from immunoSEQ multiplex PCR, and its TCRdb copy is limited to in-frame clones, with some not included. The sample comprises 35,000 to 40,000 clones, 60% to 75% of which are singletons, and around 2.9% rests with the top ten. Their antigens are not known. This material consisted of CD4+ T cells from PBMCs cultured without peptide, taken before COVID-19 vaccination. Receptor source: a human donor who received a COVID-19 vaccine. Both conserved end residues are part of each CDR3. The D gene is left open where the match is weak. The size field is filled for only some rows; it gives once, few, many or a size class.

v_gene,j_gene,abundance,d_gene,CDR3nt,CDR3aa
TRBV12-3/TRBV12-4,TRBJ2-7,once,NA,TGTGCCAGCAGTTTAGCGGGCCTTGGCGAGCAGTACTTC,CASSLAGLGEQYF
TRBV9,TRBJ1-3,few,NA,TGTGCCAGCAGCGAGGACAGAGGAAACACCATATATTTT,CASSEDRGNTIYF
TRBV27,TRBJ1-6,NA,TRBD1,TGTGCCAGCAGTCCGACAGGGGGCCCGTCGTCACCCCTCCACTTT,CASSPTGGPSSPLHF
TRBV13,TRBJ2-7,NA,TRBD1,TGTGCCAGCAGCTTAGAGTCGGACAGGGGCTCCTACGAGCAGTACTTC,CASSLESDRGSYEQYF
TRBV28,TRBJ2-2,NA,NA,TGTGCCAGCAACCGAGACAGGGACTCTTTCGGGGAGCTGTTTTTT,CASNRDRDSFGELFF
TRBV4-2,TRBJ2-1,NA,TRBD1,TGTGCCAGCAGCCAAGATCGGACAGGGGGTAGCAATGAGCAGTTCTTC,CASSQDRTGGSNEQFF
TRBV9,TRBJ2-1,NA,TRBD2,TGTGCCAGCAGCGTAGTAGCGGGGGGCACCTACAATGAGCAGTTCTTC,CASSVVAGGTYNEQFF
TRBV19,TRBJ1-5,few,NA,TGTGCCAGTAGGTTGGGACAAATGAGCAATCAGCCCCAGCATTTT,CASRLGQMSNQPQHF
TRBV3-1/TRBV3-2,TRBJ2-2,NA,NA,TGTGCCAGCAGCCAAGGGGGCAGCACCGGGGAGCTGTTTTTT,CASSQGGSTGELFF
TRBV14,TRBJ2-2,NA,NA,TGTGCCAGCAGCCAACAACACGGGAACACCGGGGAGCTGTTTTTT,CASSQQHGNTGELFF
TRBV19,TRBJ1-1,few,NA,TGTGCCGTACAGGGTCGGAACACTGAAGCTTTCTTT,CAVQGRNTEAFF
TRBV19,TRBJ1-2,NA,TRBD1,TGTGCCAGTAGTGGGGGGACAGCGAGTAACTATGGCTACACCTTC,CASSGGTASNYGYTF
TRBV3-1/TRBV3-2,TRBJ2-1,NA,TRBD2,TGTGCCAGCAGCCAAGCGGGACTAGCGGGGGGGCGGCAGTTCTTC,CASSQAGLAGGRQFF
TRBV7-2,TRBJ1-2,NA,NA,TGTGCCAGCAGCTTGGGTGGCTACACCTTC,CASSLGGYTF
TRBV5-4,TRBJ1-6,few,NA,TGTGCCAGCAGCTTGAGACTAAAAAATTCACCCCTCCACTTT,CASSLRLKNSPLHF
TRBV5-4,TRBJ2-1,NA,NA,TGTGCCAGCAGCCCAACAGAGAGGAGCAACAATGAGCAGTTCTTC,CASSPTERSNNEQFF
TRBV2,TRBJ1-6,NA,NA,TGTGCCAGCATGGCGGGACGGCAGAATTCACCCCTCCACTTT,CASMAGRQNSPLHF
TRBV24-1,TRBJ1-6,once,NA,TGTGCCACCAGTGGAGACAGGCCCGGTTCACCCCTCCACTTT,CATSGDRPGSPLHF
TRBV7-9,TRBJ1-5,NA,NA,TGTGCCAGCAGCTTCCCGAACACTCAGCCCCAGCATTTT,CASSFPNTQPQHF
TRBV10-3,TRBJ1-1,few,NA,TGTGCCATCAGTGATAAGGGAGGGAGGAACACTGAAGCTTTCTTT,CAISDKGGRNTEAFF